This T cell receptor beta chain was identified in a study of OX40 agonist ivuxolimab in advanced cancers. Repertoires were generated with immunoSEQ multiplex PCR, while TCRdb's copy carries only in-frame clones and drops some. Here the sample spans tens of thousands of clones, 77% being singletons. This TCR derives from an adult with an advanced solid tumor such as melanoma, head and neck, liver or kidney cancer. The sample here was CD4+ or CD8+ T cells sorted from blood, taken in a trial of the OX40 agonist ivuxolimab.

Here the CDR3 DNA reads TGTGCCAGCAGTCATACTTCGGGCACAGATACGCAGTATTTT. Encoded protein: CASSHTSGTDTQYF. V usage is TRBV6-5 and J usage is TRBJ2-3; D is undetermined. Trimming took off 5 bases at V and 1 base at J, with 10 bases between the two ends. Per the germline V gene, CDR1 is MNHEY and CDR2 is SVGAGI. The CDR3 has 14 residues.